One sample yielded the 30 T cell receptor beta chains listed below, sequenced in a study of regulatory T cells in long-lasting Graves disease (dated by TCRdb to the early 2020s). Receptor amplification or capture employed multiplex PCR. Sequencing relied on an Illumina HiSeq 4000. TCR beta libraries were built with iRepertoire HTBI primers and Arm-PCR amplification of CDR3 regions. The public reads were quality trimmed at Q25 with fastp and then assembled into clones with MiXCR by TCRdb, keeping productive beta chains. Identical CDR3 protein sequences are pooled into one entry, listed with their most common genes and DNA. A total of 680,000 or so distinct CDR3 sequences appear in this sample, around 17% of them only once. In total, the top ten clones hold 15% to 20% of the sample. Reading the label with the study, this specimen's time point is: newly diagnosed GD, antithyroid drugs for less than 3 months. RNA was extracted from PBMCs in TRIzol for both TCR sequencing and RNA sequencing.

These data were also filed under a second study, of T cells in Graves' hyperthyroidism and ophthalmopathy.

The starting material was peripheral blood mononuclear cells (PBMCs), obtained at new diagnosis, from a patient treated with antithyroid drugs. These receptors originate from a woman aged 30 to 39 with Graves disease. Donor details come from another sample of the same person, matched by shared clones.

This clonotype was seen only a few times. The chain combines TRBV2 with TRBJ2-7; 7 bases map to TRBD2. After removal of 11 bases from V and 1 base from J, the junction contained 8 bases not matched to a gene. The CDR3 contains 13 residues. Germline-derived CDR1 and CDR2 are SNHLY and FYNNEI. The CDR3 sequence is CAGGGIQSYEQYF. As DNA, the CDR3 is TGTGCCGGGGGGGGGATTCAATCCTACGAGCAGTACTTC.

This chain connects TRBV5-1 to TRBJ1-6; 7 positions match TRBD1. CDR3 length equals 19 residues. The ends lost 5 bases at V and 0 bases at J; junction bases unmatched: 14. CDR1 and CDR2 from the germline V gene are SGHRS and YFSETQ. CDR3 nucleotides: TGCGCCAGCAGATCCCGGGACAGTCCTTGGAGCTCCTATAATTCACCCCTCCACTTT. Translation gives CASRSRDSPWSSYNSPLHF.

This clonotype has ten or more counts. V is TRBV27 and J is TRBJ2-5; 9 nucleotides align to TRBD2. CDR3 length: 15 residues. Trimming cost V 5 bases and J 3 bases; bases outside gene matches: 7. Per the germline V gene, CDR1 is MNHEY and CDR2 is SMNVEV (reference sequence). This CDR3 reads CASSQGLASKETQYF. The CDR3 DNA follows: TGTGCCAGCAGTCAAGGACTAGCGAGTAAAGAGACCCAGTACTTC.

Notes on this clonotype: A much more abundant neighbour one base away suggests this may be a read error. The chain combines TRBV28 with TRBJ2-3; D uncertain. The end of the DNA aligns better with TRBJ2-5, so the J call may be wrong. This CDR3 comprises 19 residues. Germline V gives CDR1 MDHEN, CDR2 SYDVKM. The CDR3 DNA follows: TGTGCCAGCAGTTTATATTCCAGCGAGAGAGGTTTGAGCAGAAAGACCCAGTACTTC. It translates to CASSLYSSERGLSRKTQYF.

The rearrangement uses TRBV19 and TRBJ2-3; possible D gene TRBD1, 5 bases. This CDR3 region has 14 residues. The ends were cut back, 5 bases at V and 6 bases at J, with 15 bases in the middle. Germline V gene data show CDR1 as LNHDA and CDR2 as SQIVND (reference sequence). The CDR3 DNA sequence: TGTGCCAGTAGTGTGGTACAGGCACAGGATACGCAGTATTTT. Protein sequence: CASSVVQAQDTQYF.

This clonotype was seen many times. The chain carries TRBV6-1 and TRBJ2-7; D remains unclear. The V gene's germline CDR1 is MNHNS and CDR2 SASEGT. The CDR3 runs 15 residues. V shed 5 bases and J shed 0 bases, with 14 bases lying between them. The CDR3 DNA is TGTGCCAGCAGTCCCTCCGGGTATCACTCCTACGAGCAGTACTTC. Encoded protein: CASSPSGYHSYEQYF.

This chain joins TRBV5-5 and TRBJ2-3; 10 nucleotides line up with TRBD2. The CDR3 loop spans 17 amino acids. The germline V gene has CDR1 SGHKS and CDR2 YYEKEE (reference sequence). V was pared by 0 bases and J by 6 bases, with 10 bases of the junction left unmatched. CDR3 DNA: TGTGCCAGCAGCTTGGAACCAAGCGGGAGGGCCTTGGATACGCAGTATTTT. As protein: CASSLEPSGRALDTQYF.

This clonotype occurred many times. The V call is TRBV7-9, the J call TRBJ1-6; TRBD1 agrees at 9 bases. Germline CDR1 and CDR2: SEHNR and FQNEAQ (reference sequence). The CDR3 covers 12 residues. Trimming removed 11 bases from V and 8 bases from J; junction bases left unmatched: 4. The CDR3 DNA is TGTGCCGGAGGACAGGGGTATTCACCCCTCCACTTT. Its translation is CAGGQGYSPLHF.

On this clonotype itself: Since a much larger clone is just one base distant, this may be a read error. Because it lacks the conserved phenylalanine or tryptophan at the end, this CDR3 is likely a read error. The rearrangement uses TRBV28 and TRBJ1-1; possible D gene TRBD1, 5 bases. The germline CDR1 and CDR2 sequences are MDHEN and SYDVKM. The CDR3 totals 13 residues. The V end was cut by 7 bases, the J end by 1 base, with 10 bases between. The CDR3 DNA reads TGTGCCAGCATAGGCAGGGAGAACACTGAAGCTTTCTCT. It translates to CASIGRENTEAFS.

This clonotype was counted many times. The chain links TRBV12-3 or TRBV12-4 to TRBJ1-1, with a weak D call TRBD1 (5 bases). CDR3 length: 17 residues. Trimming removed 0 bases from V and 0 bases from J, with 14 bases in between. CDR3 DNA sequence: TGTGCCAGCAGTTTAGCGGGGCTAGGACAACTGAACACTGAAGCTTTCTTT. This encodes CASSLAGLGQLNTEAFF.

The chain links TRBV7-9 to TRBJ1-1; maybe TRBD1 (5 bases). Looked up from germline, CDR1 is SEHNR and CDR2 is FQNEAQ (reference sequence). CDR3 size: 14 residues. Trimming cost V 5 bases and J 8 bases, with 18 bases left between them. Written as DNA, the CDR3 is TGTGCCAGCAGCCCCCTAGGCGGGGGGGAGGAAGCTTTCTTT. This translates into CASSPLGGGEEAFF.

This clonotype was seen only a few times. This chain connects TRBV19 to TRBJ1-1, with 8 nucleotides matching TRBD1. The germline CDR1 and CDR2 sequences are LNHDA and SQIVND (reference sequence). The V segment lost 2 bases and the J segment 2 bases; nucleotides outside the gene matches: 4. The CDR3 sequence is 15 residues long. The CDR3 region has the DNA TGTGCCAGTAGTATATTAACAGGGGGTAACACTGAAGCTTTCTTT. Translation gives CASSILTGGNTEAFF.

This clonotype was counted at least ten times. The chain recombines TRBV2 with TRBJ2-7, with D possibly being TRBD1 or TRBD2 (5 bases each). Germline lookup yields CDR1 SNHLY and CDR2 FYNNEI. Trimming took off 6 bases at V and 0 bases at J, with 12 bases between the two ends. This CDR3 has 14 amino acids. CDR3 sequence (DNA): TGTGCCAGCAGGACAGAGGGAGCCTCCTACGAGCAGTACTTC. It yields the protein CASRTEGASYEQYF.

The table lists this clonotype with many counts. The genes are TRBV2 and TRBJ1-1; TRBD1 is a possible D gene (5 bases). In germline, CDR1 is SNHLY, CDR2 FYNNEI. The CDR3 loop spans 13 amino acids. Trimming shortened V by 6 bases and J by 10 bases, and 18 bases separated the two germline ends. The CDR3 spells CASRDDRRRGAFF. The CDR3 bases are TGTGCCAGCAGGGACGACAGACGTAGGGGAGCTTTCTTT.

This clonotype has at least ten counts. The V and J genes are TRBV11-2 and TRBJ2-7; weak D call: TRBD1 (5 bases). The CDR3 has 13 amino acids. Trimming removed 6 bases from V and 3 bases from J, with 12 bases in between. Looked up from germline, CDR1 is SGHAT and CDR2 is FQNNGV. As DNA, the CDR3 is TGTGCCAGCAGTTCAAGACAGAACTACGAGCAGTACTTC. This encodes CASSSRQNYEQYF.

This clonotype has a handful of counts. The V call is TRBV28, the J call TRBJ1-2, with D tentatively TRBD1 (6 bases). Trimming removed 5 bases at V and 2 bases at J, with 12 bases between. CDR3 length: 14 amino acids. Germline V gene sequence: CDR1 MDHEN, CDR2 SYDVKM. The DNA of the CDR3 is TGTGCCAGCAGTCCGGGACACCCGAACTATGGCTACACCTTC. Residues: CASSPGHPNYGYTF.

This clonotype was found many times. This CDR3 reads CARGGTEAFF. The CDR3 nucleotides read TGTGCGAGGGGGGGGACTGAAGCTTTCTTT. The chain uses TRBV2 and TRBJ1-1; a possible D gene is TRBD1 (6 bases). CDR3 size: 10 residues. The germline V gene has CDR1 SNHLY and CDR2 FYNNEI.

This clonotype was observed a few times. The CDR3 nucleotides read TGTGCCAGCAGGAGAGAGACAGGGTCGGGTAACGAGCAGTACTTC. This translates into CASRRETGSGNEQYF. The rearrangement links TRBV7-8 to TRBJ2-7; 7 bases align to TRBD1. CDR3 length equals 15 residues. Per germline, CDR1 SGHVS and CDR2 FQNEAQ. Germline trimming cut 6 bases from V and 5 bases from J; bases unmatched to any gene: 13.

This clonotype has only a few counts. The chain employs TRBV5-4 and TRBJ2-4; 7 bases are shared with TRBD2. V gave up 4 bases and J gave up 9 bases; unmatched junction bases: 7. Germline values: CDR1 SGHNT, CDR2 YYREEE (reference sequence). This CDR3 has 13 residues. CDR3 sequence: CASSPGEGIIQYF. CDR3 in DNA: TGTGCCAGCAGCCCCGGGGAGGGTATCATTCAGTACTTC.

This clonotype appeared a few times. The germline gene is not matched at one end of the junction; a read error may be the cause. The chain recombines TRBV20-1 with TRBJ2-1; 7 positions match TRBD2. Germline loops: CDR1 DFQATT, CDR2 SNEGSKA (reference sequence). The CDR3 covers 16 residues. This CDR3 is CGAPQMGAGVVGEQFF. In DNA form, the CDR3 reads TGCGGTGCCCCACAAATGGGTGCGGGAGTGGTGGGTGAGCAGTTCTTC.

This clonotype was seen only a few times. V and J are TRBV5-1 and TRBJ2-5, with D tentatively TRBD1 (5 bases). The CDR3 is made up of 15 amino acids. Germline values: CDR1 SGHRS, CDR2 YFSETQ. Trimming shortened V by 0 bases and J by 5 bases, and 14 bases separated the two germline ends. CDR3 DNA sequence: TGCGCCAGCAGCTTGGGCAGGGCCATGATGGAGACCCAGTACTTC. Amino acid sequence: CASSLGRAMMETQYF.

This clonotype appeared a few times. The chain recombines TRBV19 with TRBJ2-3; 9 nucleotides align to TRBD2. Germline values: CDR1 LNHDA, CDR2 SQIVND (reference sequence). The CDR3 loop spans 14 amino acids. Losses at the gene ends were 7 bases for V and 2 bases for J; bases not matched to a gene: 4. DNA for the CDR3: TGTGCCAGTAAGGCGGGAGGGCACACAGATACGCAGTATTTT. Protein sequence: CASKAGGHTDTQYF.

For this clonotype: The junction departs from the called germline gene at one end, perhaps through a read error. The chain combines TRBV20-1 with TRBJ1-1; 7 nucleotides agree with TRBD1. Germline CDR1 DFQATT, CDR2 SNEGSKA (reference sequence). This CDR3 is built from 14 residues. In DNA, the CDR3 is TGCAGTGCCAGAGGGGGCAGGTTGAACACTGAAGCTTTCTTT. Amino acid sequence: CSARGGRLNTEAFF.

This clonotype was recorded at least ten times. The gene calls are TRBV6-5 and TRBJ2-7; D unclear. The CDR3 is 15 amino acids. CDR1 and CDR2 (germline): MNHEY, SVGAGI. The ends were cut back, 0 bases at V and 4 bases at J, with 13 bases in the middle. The CDR3 is CASSYSNGIPYEQYF. CDR3 sequence (DNA): TGTGCCAGCAGTTACTCGAATGGGATCCCATACGAGCAGTACTTC.

J is TRBJ1-2 and V is TRBV14; 7 bases are a match to TRBD1. Germline assignment: CDR1 SGHDN and CDR2 FVKESK. The trim removed 6 bases at V and 8 bases at J, leaving 6 bases unmatched. This CDR3 contains 12 residues. The CDR3 reads CASSGDRYGYTF. In DNA, the CDR3 is TGTGCCAGCAGTGGGGACAGATACGGCTACACCTTC.

The chain recombines TRBV27 with TRBJ2-7; D is unresolved. Germline CDR1 reads MNHEY; CDR2 reads SMNVEV (reference sequence). CDR3 length: 15 residues. The V end was cut by 0 bases, the J end by 2 bases, with 11 bases between. In DNA form, the CDR3 reads TGTGCCAGCAGTTTATCGGGCTCCAACGCCTACGAGCAGTACTTC. It specifies CASSLSGSNAYEQYF.

The table lists this clonotype with many counts. The chain couples TRBV6-1 to TRBJ2-1; 12 bases are shared with TRBD1. The germline V gene has CDR1 MNHNS and CDR2 SASEGT. V was clipped by 4 bases and J by 10 bases; unmatched bases: 8. This CDR3 has 15 amino acids. The CDR3 region has the DNA TGTGCCAGCAGTGGACCGGGACAGGGGGCATGGGAGCAGTTCTTC. This translates into CASSGPGQGAWEQFF.

The genes are TRBV13 and TRBJ1-1; no firm D call. The CDR3 runs to 12 residues. Germline CDR1 PRHDT, CDR2 FYEKMQ (reference sequence). The V gene lost 6 bases and the J gene lost 10 bases, with 15 bases spanning the gap. The CDR3 DNA reads TGTGCCAGCAGTGCGGGTAAAAGTCGAGCTTTCTTT. It translates to CASSAGKSRAFF.

This clonotype came up a few times. The chain employs TRBV7-9 and TRBJ1-5, with TRBD1 matching over 8 bases. Trimming removed 5 bases from V and 4 bases from J; junction bases left unmatched: 7. The length of the CDR3 is 15 residues. Germline loops: CDR1 SEHNR, CDR2 FQNEAQ (reference sequence). The CDR3 loop is CASSEGTGVNQPQHF. The CDR3 DNA reads TGTGCCAGCAGCGAAGGGACAGGAGTTAATCAGCCCCAGCATTTT.

A note on this clonotype: The germline gene is not matched at one end of the junction; a read error may be the cause. The chain is built from TRBV19 and TRBJ1-1; D call uncertain. The germline V gene has CDR1 LNHDA and CDR2 SQIVND (reference sequence). The CDR3 is made up of 11 amino acids. For the CDR3, the DNA is TGTGCCAGTAGTCCAGGTACTGGAGCTTTCTTT. As protein: CASSPGTGAFF.